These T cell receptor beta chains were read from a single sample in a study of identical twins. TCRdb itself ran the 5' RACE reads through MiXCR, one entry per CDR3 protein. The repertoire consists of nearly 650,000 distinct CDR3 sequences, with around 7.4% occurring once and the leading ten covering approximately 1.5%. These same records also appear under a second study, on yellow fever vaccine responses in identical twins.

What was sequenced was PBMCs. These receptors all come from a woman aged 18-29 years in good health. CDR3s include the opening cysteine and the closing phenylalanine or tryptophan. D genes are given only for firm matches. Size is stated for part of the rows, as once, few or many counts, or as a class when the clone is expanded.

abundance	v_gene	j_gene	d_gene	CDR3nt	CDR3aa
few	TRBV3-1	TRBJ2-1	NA	TGTGCCAGCAGCCAAGAGGGCGAACCCTACAATGAGCAGTTCTTC	CASSQEGEPYNEQFF
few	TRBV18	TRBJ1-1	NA	TGTGCCAGCTCACATCGATTTCGTCCCGGCGGGACGGCGAACACTGAAGCTTTCTTT	CASSHRFRPGGTANTEAFF
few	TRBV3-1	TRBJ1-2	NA	TGTGCCAGCAGCCAAGGGGACCGGGTCGGCTATGGCTACACCTTC	CASSQGDRVGYGYTF
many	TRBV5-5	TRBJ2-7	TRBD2	TGTGCCAGCAGCTTGGAGGGACTAGTGCCCTACGAGCAGTACTTC	CASSLEGLVPYEQYF
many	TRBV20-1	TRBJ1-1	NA	TGCAGTGCTAGGGACAGAAGTTCCACTGAAGCTTTCTTT	CSARDRSSTEAFF
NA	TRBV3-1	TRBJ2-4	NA	TGTGCCAGCAGCCATATCGACGGGAACATTCAGTACTTC	CASSHIDGNIQYF
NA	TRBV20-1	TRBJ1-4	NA	TGCAGTGCTAGAGATCCGGCAGGGCGTGGAGAAAAACTGTTTTTT	CSARDPAGRGEKLFF
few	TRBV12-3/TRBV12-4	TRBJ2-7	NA	TGTGCCAGCAGTCGCAGCGGTAGTAGCGAAAACAGAGGAGGCTACGAGCAGTACTTC	CASSRSGSSENRGGYEQYF
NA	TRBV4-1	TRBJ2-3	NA	TGCGCCAGCAGCCAAGAGCCTCCCGCCAGAGCAGATACGCAGTATTTT	CASSQEPPARADTQYF
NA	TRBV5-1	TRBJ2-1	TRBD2	TGCGCCAGCAGCCCGGGTAGCGGGATTATTCATGAGCAGTTCTTC	CASSPGSGIIHEQFF
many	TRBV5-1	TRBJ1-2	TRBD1	TGCGCCAGCAGCTCACGACAGGGAGTGAACTATGGCTACACCTTC	CASSSRQGVNYGYTF
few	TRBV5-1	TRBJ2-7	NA	TGCGCCAGCAGCTCAAGTAGCGGCCTCTACGAGCAGTACTTC	CASSSSSGLYEQYF
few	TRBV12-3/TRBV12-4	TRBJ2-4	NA	TGTGCCAGCTCTGGAGGGTCGGTAGCCAAAAACATTCAGTACTTC	CASSGGSVAKNIQYF
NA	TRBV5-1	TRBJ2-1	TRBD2	TGCGCCAGCAGCCCCGGACTAGCGGGAGGCCCCAGAGAGCAGTTCTTC	CASSPGLAGGPREQFF
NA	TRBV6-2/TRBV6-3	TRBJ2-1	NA	TGTGCCAGCAGCCGTCCCAGCCGGGGAGACAATGAGCAGTTCTTC	CASSRPSRGDNEQFF
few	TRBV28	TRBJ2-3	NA	TGTGCCAGCAGTTTCCCCGGGACCAAGACAGATACGCAGTATTTT	CASSFPGTKTDTQYF
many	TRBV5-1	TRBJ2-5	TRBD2	TGCGCCAGCAGCCCCGGACTAGCCATAGAGACCCAGTACTTC	CASSPGLAIETQYF
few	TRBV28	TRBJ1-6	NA	TGTGCCAGCAGTTTTGGGCGGCTTAATAATTCACCCCTCCACTTT	CASSFGRLNNSPLHF
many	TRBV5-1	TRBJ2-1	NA	TGCGCCAGCAGCGGTCTAGGGAATGAGCAGTTCTTC	CASSGLGNEQFF
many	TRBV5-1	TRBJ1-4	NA	TGCGCCAGCAGCCCTGGCACAGCTAATGAAAAACTGTTTTTT	CASSPGTANEKLFF
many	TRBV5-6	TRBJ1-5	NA	TGTGCCAGCAGTTTAGGGGGGCCGGGCAATCAGCCCCAGCATTTT	CASSLGGPGNQPQHF
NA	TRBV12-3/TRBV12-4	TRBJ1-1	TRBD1	TGTGCCAGCAGTTTAAAGGGACAGGCGAACACTGAAGCTTTCTTT	CASSLKGQANTEAFF
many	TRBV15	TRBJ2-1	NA	TGTGCCACCAGCACGGAATCGGACTCCTACAATGAGCAGTTCTTC	CATSTESDSYNEQFF
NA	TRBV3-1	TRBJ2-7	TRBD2	TGTGCCAGCAGCCAAGATGGGCCCGGACTAGCGGGAACCTACGAGCAGTACTTC	CASSQDGPGLAGTYEQYF
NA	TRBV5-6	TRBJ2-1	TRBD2	TGTGCCAGCAGCTCCAGAGGACTAGCGGGAGGGGGTTACAATGAGCAGTTCTTC	CASSSRGLAGGGYNEQFF
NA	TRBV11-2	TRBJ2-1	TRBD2	TGTGCCAGCAGCGCGACGCCTAGCGGGATATACAATGAGCAGTTCTTC	CASSATPSGIYNEQFF
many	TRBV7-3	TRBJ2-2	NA	TGTGCCAGCAGCTTAACGGGTGACGGAACCGGGGAGCTGTTTTTT	CASSLTGDGTGELFF
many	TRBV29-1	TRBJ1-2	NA	TGCAGCGTTGAAGACGGGACTTATGGCTACACCTTC	CSVEDGTYGYTF
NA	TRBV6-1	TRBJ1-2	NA	TGTGCCAGCAGTGTGAATTTAGGGGGGGAGTATGGCTACACCTTC	CASSVNLGGEYGYTF
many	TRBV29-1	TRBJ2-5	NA	TGCAGCGTGGACGGACTGGGAGAGACCCAGTACTTC	CSVDGLGETQYF
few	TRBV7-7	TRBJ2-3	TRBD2	TGTGCCAGCAGCTTAGAGCGGGGGCCACCTGATACGCAGTATTTT	CASSLERGPPDTQYF
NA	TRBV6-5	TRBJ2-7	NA	TGTGCCAGCAGTTACTCAAAAATGGAGGGCCGAGCCTACGAGCAGTACTTC	CASSYSKMEGRAYEQYF
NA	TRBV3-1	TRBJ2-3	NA	TGTGCCAGCAGCCAAGTTTGGAATACGCAGTATTTT	CASSQVWNTQYF
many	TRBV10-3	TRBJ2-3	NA	TGTGCCATCAATACGGGTGTGGATACGCAGTATTTT	CAINTGVDTQYF
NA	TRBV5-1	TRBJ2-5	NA	TGCGCCAGCAGCTTGATGAGGAGACAAGAGACCCAGTACTTC	CASSLMRRQETQYF
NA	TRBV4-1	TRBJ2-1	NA	TGCGCCAGCAGCCAAGAGCCCAGAGACCCCTACAATGAGCAGTTCTTC	CASSQEPRDPYNEQFF
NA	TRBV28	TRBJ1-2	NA	TGTGCCAGCAGTTTAATCGTACTCTATGGCTACACCTTC	CASSLIVLYGYTF
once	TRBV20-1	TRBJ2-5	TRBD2	TGCAGTGCTAGAGAAGGGGCTAGCGGGAGGGAAAGAGAGACCCAGTACTTC	CSAREGASGRERETQYF
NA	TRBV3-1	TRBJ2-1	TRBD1	TGTGCCAGCAGCCAGAAGGGGGCGCCTTACAATGAGCAGTTCTTC	CASSQKGAPYNEQFF
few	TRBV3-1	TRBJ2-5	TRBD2	TGTGCCAGCAGCCTTGGGACTAGCGACCGGGGGACCCAGTACTTC	CASSLGTSDRGTQYF
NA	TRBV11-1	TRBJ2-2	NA	TGTGCCAGCAGCTTTTTTGGCGGAATCGAATCCTTTCTCACCGGGGAGCTGTTTTTT	CASSFFGGIESFLTGELFF
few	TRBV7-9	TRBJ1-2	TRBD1	TGTGCCAGCAGCTTAGCCGGGACAGGGGGCTTCGGCTACACCTTC	CASSLAGTGGFGYTF
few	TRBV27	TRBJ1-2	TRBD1	TGTGCCAGCAGTGCCGCACAGGGGGGTGGCTACACCTTC	CASSAAQGGGYTF
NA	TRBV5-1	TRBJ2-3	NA	TGCGCCAGCAGCTACCGAGGAGGCGGCACAGATACGCAGTATTTT	CASSYRGGGTDTQYF
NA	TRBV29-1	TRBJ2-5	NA	TGCAGCGTGCCGAGGGGCCAAGAGACCCAGTACTTC	CSVPRGQETQYF
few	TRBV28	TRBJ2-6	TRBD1	TGTGCCAGCAGTCCCCTGACAGGGGAGATATCTGGGGCCAACGTCCTGACTTTC	CASSPLTGEISGANVLTF
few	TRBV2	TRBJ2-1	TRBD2	TGTGCCAGCACCCAAAGGGGCGGGAGGGTCTTTCGCTACAATGAGCAGTTCTTC	CASTQRGGRVFRYNEQFF
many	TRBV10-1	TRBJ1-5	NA	TGCGCCAGCAGTGATGTCGGGGAGCCCCAGCATTTT	CASSDVGEPQHF